This passage covers 23 T cell receptor beta chains from one sample sequenced in a study of cytomegalovirus exposure and HLA in healthy donors. Both 60 Vbeta primers and 13 Jbeta primers went into the PCR. Assay: immunoSEQ multiplex PCR; the TCRdb copy retains only in-frame clones and omits some. This table holds about 220,000 clones, about 74% found once. Sequencing used PBMCs. The receptors were gathered from a woman in her 30s in good health and CMV-seronegative.

The chain uses TRBV6-5 and TRBJ2-1; TRBD2 aligns across 7 bases. Per the germline V gene, CDR1 is MNHEY and CDR2 is SVGAGI. The CDR3 covers 12 residues. The trim removed 6 bases at V and 9 bases at J, leaving 5 bases unmatched. The CDR3 protein is CASSRTRIEQFF. DNA for the CDR3: TGTGCCAGCAGCCGGACTAGAATTGAGCAGTTCTTC.

A remark on this clone: The junction and the germline gene differ at one end; a read error may be behind it. The chain joins TRBV4-1 to TRBJ1-2; D remains unclear. Germline-derived CDR1 and CDR2 are MGHRA and YSYEKL. This CDR3 is built from 16 residues. The CDR3 loop is CASSQVLRERIGGYTF. The CDR3 region has the DNA TGCGCCAGCAGCCAAGTTCTTCGGGAAAGAATAGGTGGCTACACCTTT.

The V gene is TRBV6-5, the J gene TRBJ2-1; D perhaps matches TRBD1 (5 bases). Germline CDR1 is MNHEY and CDR2 is SVGAGI. The CDR3 length is 16 residues. Trimming cost V 0 bases and J 6 bases, with 15 bases left between them. CDR3 nucleotides: TGTGCCAGCAGTTACTCGAACCCCAGGGTTGGCAATGAGCAGTTCTTC. It translates to CASSYSNPRVGNEQFF.

This chain connects TRBV5-4 to TRBJ2-5, with 8 bases lining up with TRBD1. CDR1 is SGHNT and CDR2 is YYREEE in the germline V gene (reference sequence). This CDR3 is 15 amino acids long. After removal of 4 bases from V and 3 bases from J, the junction contained 8 bases not matched to a gene. The CDR3: CASSPAGGLEETQYF. The CDR3 nucleotides are TGTGCCAGCAGCCCGGCAGGGGGCTTGGAAGAGACCCAGTACTTC.

The V gene is TRBV2, the J gene TRBJ2-7, with D possibly being TRBD2 (5 bases). The CDR3 has 13 residues. Trimming pared 3 bases from V and 4 bases from J, leaving 10 bases between. Germline assignment: CDR1 SNHLY and CDR2 FYNNEI. CDR3 sequence reads: CASSDGPGYEQYF. The CDR3, as DNA: TGTGCCAGCAGTGACGGTCCGGGGTACGAGCAGTACTTC.

This clone was observed a handful of times. The chain uses TRBV6-5 and TRBJ2-7; 8 bases align to TRBD2. CDR1 and CDR2 (germline): MNHEY, SVGAGI. Germline trimming cut 2 bases from V and 1 base from J; bases unmatched to any gene: 4. CDR3 length equals 15 residues. The CDR3 reads CASSYKAGESYEQYF. DNA of the CDR3: TGTGCCAGCAGTTACAAAGCGGGAGAATCCTACGAGCAGTACTTC.

This clone has a single count. A junction boundary mismatches the germline segment, possibly from a read error. This same CDR3 is encoded by further DNA sequences in the sample. This chain joins TRBV7-8 and TRBJ1-6, with TRBD1 identical over 7 bases. Germline CDR1 and CDR2: SGHVS and FQNEAQ. The CDR3 totals 16 residues. CDR3 loop: CASTGQESSYNSPLHF. CDR3 nucleotides: TGTGCCAGCACAGGACAGGAAAGCTCCTATAATTCCCCCCTCCACTTT.

This chain links TRBV4-1 with TRBJ1-2, with TRBD1 matching 7 bases. The CDR3 loop spans 14 amino acids. Germline V lookup: CDR1 MGHRA, CDR2 YSYEKL. With 4 bases clipped from V and 2 bases from J, the junction kept 4 bases outside the gene matches. DNA of the CDR3: TGCGCCAGCAGCCGCCAGACAGGGAACTATGGCTACACCTTC. This codes for CASSRQTGNYGYTF.

The chain links TRBV5-1 to TRBJ2-5; 11 nucleotides align to TRBD2. From germline, CDR1 is SGHRS and CDR2 YFSETQ. J gave up 5 bases and V 0 bases, and 6 bases lay outside the gene matches. The CDR3 runs to 16 residues. CDR3 residues: CASSLALAGDWETQYF. The CDR3 region has the DNA TGCGCCAGCAGCTTGGCACTAGCGGGAGACTGGGAGACCCAGTACTTC. Looking up the rest from reference TRBV5-1 and TRBJ2-5 gives the full variable domain: KAGVTQTPRYLIKTRGQQVTLSCSPISGHRSVSWYQQTPGQGLQFLFEYFSETQRNKGNFPGRFSGRQFSNSRSEMNVSTLELGDSALYLCASSLALAGDWETQYFGPGTRLLVL.

This clone was found a few times. This sample also contains other DNA sequences that code for the same CDR3. The chain uses TRBV9 and TRBJ1-1; TRBD1 is a possible D gene (5 bases). Germline V gene sequence: CDR1 SGDLS, CDR2 YYNGEE. The V gene lost 2 bases and the J gene lost 5 bases, with 10 bases spanning the gap. The CDR3 totals 13 residues. CDR3 sequence (DNA): TGTGCCAGCAGCGTGGGGGGGAGGACTGAAGCTTTCTTT. Its protein is CASSVGGRTEAFF.

This chain joins TRBV27 and TRBJ2-7; D is possibly TRBD2 (6 bases). Germline V gene lookup returns CDR1 MNHEY and CDR2 SMNVEV (reference sequence). The CDR3 runs to 15 residues. The V end was cut by 4 bases, the J end by 5 bases, with 18 bases between. CDR3 sequence reads: CASSSIGGAGNEQYF. CDR3 coding DNA: TGTGCCAGCAGTTCGATAGGCGGGGCGGGAAACGAGCAGTACTTC.

This chain uses TRBV18 with TRBJ1-4; D remains ambiguous. The CDR3 sequence is 15 residues long. Trimming stripped 2 bases from V and 1 base from J, with 8 bases between. Germline V gene lookup returns CDR1 KGHSH and CDR2 LQKENI. CDR3 DNA sequence: TGTGCCAGCTCACCATCTGGGCAAACTAATGAAAAACTGTTTTTT. Amino acid sequence: CASSPSGQTNEKLFF.

The chain has TRBV6-1 and TRBJ2-7; 7 bases are a match to TRBD1. The germline V gene has CDR1 MNHNS and CDR2 SASEGT. The CDR3 covers 15 residues. The V and J ends lost 6 bases and 0 bases, in that order; junction bases with no gene match: 8. The CDR3 sequence: CASRVTGAPSYEQYF. In DNA form, the CDR3 reads TGTGCCAGCAGGGTAACAGGGGCCCCCTCCTACGAGCAGTACTTC.

This chain uses TRBV2 with TRBJ1-1; 7 nucleotides match TRBD1. The V and J ends lost 4 bases and 7 bases, in that order; junction bases with no gene match: 6. Germline loops: CDR1 SNHLY, CDR2 FYNNEI. The CDR3 is 13 residues long. The CDR3 sequence: CASSVGGFGEAFF. CDR3 bases: TGTGCCAGCAGTGTAGGGGGCTTTGGTGAAGCTTTCTTT.

The chain uses TRBV7-9 and TRBJ2-7; TRBD1 matches 10 bases. Trimming removed 4 bases from V and 2 bases from J; junction bases left unmatched: 2. Germline CDR1 reads SEHNR; CDR2 reads FQNEAQ (reference sequence). This CDR3 contains 14 residues. CDR3 bases: TGTGCCAGCAGCTGGGGGACAGGGGCCTACGAGCAGTACTTC. Its translation: CASSWGTGAYEQYF.

This clone was seen a single time. The rearrangement uses TRBV5-1 and TRBJ1-3; D unresolved. Germline CDR1 reads SGHRS; CDR2 reads YFSETQ. Deletions cut 4 bases from V and 0 bases from J, with 14 bases between. CDR3 length equals 16 residues. CDR3 sequence (DNA): TGCGCCAGCAGCCGGTGGGCCGTCACCTCTGGAAACACCATATATTTT. Translating gives CASSRWAVTSGNTIYF.

A note on this clone: Other DNA sequences in the sample encode the same CDR3. The J gene is TRBJ2-1, the V gene TRBV10-3, with TRBD2 identical over 13 bases. Germline CDR1 reads ENHRY; CDR2 reads SYGVKD. With 6 bases clipped from V and 1 base from J, the junction kept 3 bases outside the gene matches. This CDR3 region has 16 residues. The chain's CDR3 is CAIRGTSGDSYNEQFF. The CDR3 coding sequence is TGTGCCATCAGGGGGACTAGCGGGGATTCCTACAATGAGCAGTTCTTC.

This clone was detected once. The genes are TRBV11-3 and TRBJ1-1; D is unresolved. CDR3 length: 13 residues. V was shortened by 4 bases and J by 5 bases, with 11 bases between the two germline ends. The germline gives CDR1 SGHNT, CDR2 YENEEA. CDR3 sequence reads: CASSSPLETEAFF. The CDR3 DNA follows: TGTGCCAGCAGCTCCCCTTTAGAAACTGAAGCTTTCTTT.

CDR3 protein: CASSILGASYEQYF. CDR3 DNA: TGTGCCAGCAGCATCTTGGGCGCCTCCTACGAGCAGTACTTC. V gene TRBV11-2 combines with J gene TRBJ2-7; D is ambiguous. Trimming took off 5 bases at V and 0 bases at J, with 11 bases between the two ends. CDR1 is SGHAT, CDR2 FQNNGV, per germline. This CDR3 is 14 amino acids long.

This chain links TRBV4-1 with TRBJ2-5; D may be TRBD1 (6 bases). V was cut by 4 bases and J by 5 bases, with 17 bases left in between. Germline V gene data show CDR1 as MGHRA and CDR2 as YSYEKL. This CDR3 comprises 15 residues. The CDR3 reads CASSLTPGQLETQYF. Written as DNA, the CDR3 is TGCGCCAGCAGCCTAACCCCAGGACAGCTGGAGACCCAGTACTTC.

This clone was seen a handful of times. V is TRBV5-8 and J is TRBJ1-2; 10 bases fit TRBD1. CDR1 and CDR2 from the germline V gene are SGHTS and YDEGEE. The CDR3 consists of 17 residues. Trimming took 4 bases from V and 0 from J; bases not matched to a gene: 9. In DNA, the CDR3 is TGTGCCAGCAGCCAGAAGGGACAGGGGATTGCTAACTATGGCTACACCTTC. This encodes CASSQKGQGIANYGYTF.

The rearrangement links TRBV2 to TRBJ1-5; 8 bases agree with TRBD1. The germline V gene has CDR1 SNHLY and CDR2 FYNNEI. This CDR3 comprises 18 residues. The ends lost 6 bases at V and 4 bases at J; junction bases unmatched: 17. The DNA for the CDR3 is TGTGCCAGCAGGAGAAGCCTAATTCCGGGACAGGAGAATCAGCCCCAGCATTTT. It codes for CASRRSLIPGQENQPQHF.

This clone was found a few times. V and J are TRBV18 and TRBJ1-5; no definite D call. The CDR3 is made up of 14 amino acids. V was pared by 2 bases and J by 5 bases, with 10 bases between. Germline-derived CDR1 and CDR2 are KGHSH and LQKENI. In DNA, the CDR3 is TGTGCCAGCTCACCAGGAGGCAATTATCAGCCCCAGCATTTT. Its protein product is CASSPGGNYQPQHF.